This note documents a single TCR beta chain sequence. Authors' data handling: Scientists estimated how many nucleated cells there were by amplifying reference gene primers. Sequencing was performed with immunoSEQ multiplex PCR; in TCRdb, only in-frame clones are kept and a portion is missing. That table gives V, J and clone size, and the DNA gave D and trimming. Counted here are roughly 230,000 clones, around 83% occurring once; the ten biggest clones make up 7.4%. This entry is derived from a study of blood T cell repertoires in COVID-19. Whole-study context: Sites across the United States, Italy and Spain contributed samples from acute and convalescent COVID-19.

CDR1 is LNHDA, CDR2 SQIVND, per germline (reference sequence). The CDR3 consists of 13 residues. The ends were cut back, 4 bases at V and 0 bases at J, with 7 bases in the middle. The receptor was derived from a woman between 45 and 65 years old with acute or convalescent COVID-19. The sample comprised peripheral blood. The chain combines TRBV19 with TRBJ2-7; unclear D gene. For the CDR3, the DNA is TGTGCCAGTAGTAGGAGAGACTCCTACGAGCAGTACTTC. This translates into CASSRRDSYEQYF.